This T cell receptor beta chain comes out of a study of metastatic and nonmetastatic thyroid tumors. Study at large: For malignant and benign thyroid patients, tumor or nodule tissue and blood were the sources whose repertoires were compared.

There are a few counts of this clone. Nobody among the patients had been given any treatment before thyroid surgery. TCRdb reanalyzed the PCR reads with MiXCR. The sample holds around 13,000 clones, roughly a quarter seen once. V lost 11 bases and J 8 bases, leaving 11 bases between the germline ends. This CDR3 contains 10 residues. The source material was blood. This chain links TRBV12-3 or TRBV12-4 with TRBJ2-3, with TRBD2 as a possible D gene (6 bases). The sequence derives from a male donor with papillary thyroid cancer or a benign thyroid nodule (not recorded which). Some clones in this sample may be carry-over from other donors' samples. In DNA form, the CDR3 reads TGTGCCTCGGCCGGGGGTACGCAGTATTTT. Translation: CASAGGTQYF.